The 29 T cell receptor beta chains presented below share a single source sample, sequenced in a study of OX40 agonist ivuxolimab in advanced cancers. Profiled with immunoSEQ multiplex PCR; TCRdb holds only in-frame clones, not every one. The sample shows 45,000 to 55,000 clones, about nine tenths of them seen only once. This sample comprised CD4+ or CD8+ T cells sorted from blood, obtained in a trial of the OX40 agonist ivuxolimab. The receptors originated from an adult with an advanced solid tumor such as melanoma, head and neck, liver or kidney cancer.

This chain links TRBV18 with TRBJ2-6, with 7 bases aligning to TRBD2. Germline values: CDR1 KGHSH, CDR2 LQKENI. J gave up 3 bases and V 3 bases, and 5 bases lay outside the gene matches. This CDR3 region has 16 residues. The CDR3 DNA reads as TGTGCCAGCTCACCCATCGGGGGGTTTGGGGCCAACGTCCTGACTTTC. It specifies CASSPIGGFGANVLTF.

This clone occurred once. The CDR3 nucleotides are TGCGCCAGCAGCCAAGATCCTACAGGGAACTTTAATGAGCAGTTCTTC. Its translation: CASSQDPTGNFNEQFF. The rearrangement joins TRBV4-1 to TRBJ2-1, with D possibly being TRBD1 (6 bases). CDR1 and CDR2 from the germline V gene are MGHRA and YSYEKL. There are 16 residues in the CDR3. V gave up 0 bases and J gave up 7 bases, with 16 bases separating them.

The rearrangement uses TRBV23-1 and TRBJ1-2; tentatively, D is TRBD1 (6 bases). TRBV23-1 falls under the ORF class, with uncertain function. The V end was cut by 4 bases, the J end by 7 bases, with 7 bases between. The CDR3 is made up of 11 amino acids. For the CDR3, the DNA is TGCGCCAGCAGTCCACAGGGTGGCTACACCTTC. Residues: CASSPQGGYTF.

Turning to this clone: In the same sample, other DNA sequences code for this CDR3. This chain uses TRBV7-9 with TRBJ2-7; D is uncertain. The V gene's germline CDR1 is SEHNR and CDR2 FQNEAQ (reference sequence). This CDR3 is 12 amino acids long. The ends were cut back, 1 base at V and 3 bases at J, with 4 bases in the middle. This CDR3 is CASSLGDYEQYF. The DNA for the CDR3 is TGTGCCAGCAGCTTAGGTGACTACGAGCAGTACTTC.

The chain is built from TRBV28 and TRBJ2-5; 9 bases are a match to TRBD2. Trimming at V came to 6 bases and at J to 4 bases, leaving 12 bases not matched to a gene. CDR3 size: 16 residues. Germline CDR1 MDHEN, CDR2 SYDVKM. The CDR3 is CASSQPGLAGIETQYF. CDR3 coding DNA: TGTGCCAGCAGCCAACCGGGGCTAGCGGGGATAGAGACCCAGTACTTC.

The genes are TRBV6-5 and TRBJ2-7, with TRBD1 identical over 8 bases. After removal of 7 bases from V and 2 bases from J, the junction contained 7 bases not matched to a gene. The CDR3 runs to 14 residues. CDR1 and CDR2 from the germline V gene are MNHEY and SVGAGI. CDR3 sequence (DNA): TGTGCCAGCACCATGGGACAGGCCCCCTACGAGCAGTACTTC. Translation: CASTMGQAPYEQYF.

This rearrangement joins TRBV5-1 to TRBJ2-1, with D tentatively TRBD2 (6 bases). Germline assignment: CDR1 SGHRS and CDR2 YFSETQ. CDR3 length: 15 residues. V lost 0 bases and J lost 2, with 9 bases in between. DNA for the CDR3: TGCGCCAGCAGCTTGGACGGGGGTACCTACAATGAGCAGTTCTTC. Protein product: CASSLDGGTYNEQFF.

The CDR3 spells CASSFRTGGTEAFF. The CDR3 coding sequence is TGTGCCAGCAGCTTTAGGACAGGGGGCACTGAAGCTTTCTTT. The chain carries TRBV7-6 and TRBJ1-1; 10 bases are shared with TRBD1. CDR1 is SGHVS and CDR2 is FNYEAQ in the germline V gene. The CDR3 is 14 residues long. Germline trimming cut 3 bases from V and 4 bases from J; bases unmatched to any gene: 2.

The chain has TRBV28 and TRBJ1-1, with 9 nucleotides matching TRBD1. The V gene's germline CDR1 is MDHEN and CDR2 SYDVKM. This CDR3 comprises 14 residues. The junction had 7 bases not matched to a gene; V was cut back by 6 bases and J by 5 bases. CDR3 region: CASRPTGGRTEAFF. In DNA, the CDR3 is TGTGCCAGCAGACCCACAGGGGGCCGAACTGAAGCTTTCTTT. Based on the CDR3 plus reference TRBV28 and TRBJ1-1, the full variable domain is DVKVTQSSRYLVKRTGEKVFLECVQDMDHENMFWYRQDPGLGLRLIYFSYDVKMKEKGDIPEGYSVSREKKERFSLILESASTNQTSMYLCASRPTGGRTEAFFGQGTRLTVV.

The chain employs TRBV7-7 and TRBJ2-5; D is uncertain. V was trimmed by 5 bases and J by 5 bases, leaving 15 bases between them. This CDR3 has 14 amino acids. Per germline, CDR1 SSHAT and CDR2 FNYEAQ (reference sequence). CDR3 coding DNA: TGTGCCAGCAGCCCAAACCGGGTGGGGGAGACCCAGTACTTC. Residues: CASSPNRVGETQYF.

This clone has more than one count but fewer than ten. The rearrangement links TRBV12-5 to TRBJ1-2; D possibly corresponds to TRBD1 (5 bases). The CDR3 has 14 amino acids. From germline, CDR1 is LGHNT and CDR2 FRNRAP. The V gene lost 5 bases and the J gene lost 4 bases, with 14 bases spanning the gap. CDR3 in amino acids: CASGKSGLLYGYTF. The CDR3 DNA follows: TGTGCTAGTGGTAAATCGGGACTCCTCTATGGCTACACCTTC.

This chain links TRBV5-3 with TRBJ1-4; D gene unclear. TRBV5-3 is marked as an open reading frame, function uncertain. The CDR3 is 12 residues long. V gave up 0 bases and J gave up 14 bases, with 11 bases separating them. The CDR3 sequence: CARSLEGLPLFF. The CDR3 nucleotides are TGTGCCAGAAGCTTGGAGGGCCTCCCCCTGTTTTTT.

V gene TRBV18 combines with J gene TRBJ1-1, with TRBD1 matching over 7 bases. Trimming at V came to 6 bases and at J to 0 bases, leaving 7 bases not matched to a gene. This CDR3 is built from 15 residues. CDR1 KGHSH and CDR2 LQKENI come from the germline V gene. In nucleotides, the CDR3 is TGTGCCAGCTCTCCCCTCGGACAGGTGAACACTGAAGCTTTCTTT. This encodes CASSPLGQVNTEAFF.

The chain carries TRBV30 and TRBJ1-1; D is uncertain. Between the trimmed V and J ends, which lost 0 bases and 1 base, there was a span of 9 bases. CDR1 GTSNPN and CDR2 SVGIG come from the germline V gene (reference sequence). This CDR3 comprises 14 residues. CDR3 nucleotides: TGTGCCTGGAGTGTAGGGCAGCCGAACACTGAAGCTTTCTTT. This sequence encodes CAWSVGQPNTEAFF.

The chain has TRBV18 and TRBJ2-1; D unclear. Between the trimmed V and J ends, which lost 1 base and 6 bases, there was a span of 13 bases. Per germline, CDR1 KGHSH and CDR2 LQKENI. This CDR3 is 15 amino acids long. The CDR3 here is CASSPQEGYRNEQFF. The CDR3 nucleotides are TGTGCCAGCTCACCACAGGAAGGGTATCGCAATGAGCAGTTCTTC.

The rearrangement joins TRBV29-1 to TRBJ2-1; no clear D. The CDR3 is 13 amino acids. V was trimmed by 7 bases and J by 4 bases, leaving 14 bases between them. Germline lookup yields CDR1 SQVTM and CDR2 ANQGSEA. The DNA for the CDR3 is TGCAGCGCACGCGCGCCAGATTACAATGAGCAGTTCTTC. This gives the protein CSARAPDYNEQFF.

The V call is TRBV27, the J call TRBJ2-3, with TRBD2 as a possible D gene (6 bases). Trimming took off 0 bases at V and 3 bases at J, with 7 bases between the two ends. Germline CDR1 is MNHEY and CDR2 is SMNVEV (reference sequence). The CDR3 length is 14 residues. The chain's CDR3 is CASSLSGSTDTQYF. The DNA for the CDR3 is TGTGCCAGCAGTTTATCCGGGAGTACAGATACGCAGTATTTT.

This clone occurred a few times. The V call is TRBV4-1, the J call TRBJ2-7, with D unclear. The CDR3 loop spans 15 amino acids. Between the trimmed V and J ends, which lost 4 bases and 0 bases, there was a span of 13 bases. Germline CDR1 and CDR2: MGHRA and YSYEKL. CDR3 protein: CASSPTETTSYEQYF. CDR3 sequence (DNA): TGCGCCAGCAGCCCTACAGAAACCACCTCCTACGAGCAGTACTTC.

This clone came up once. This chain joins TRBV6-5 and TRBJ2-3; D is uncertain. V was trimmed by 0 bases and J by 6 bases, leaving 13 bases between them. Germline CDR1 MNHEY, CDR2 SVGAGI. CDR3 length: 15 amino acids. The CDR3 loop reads CASSYSITSSDTQYF. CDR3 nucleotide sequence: TGTGCCAGCAGTTACTCGATCACGTCATCGGATACGCAGTATTTT.

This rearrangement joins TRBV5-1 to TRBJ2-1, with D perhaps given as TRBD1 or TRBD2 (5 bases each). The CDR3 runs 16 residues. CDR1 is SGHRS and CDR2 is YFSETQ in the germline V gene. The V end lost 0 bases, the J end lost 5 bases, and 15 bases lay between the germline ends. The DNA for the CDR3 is TGCGCCAGCAGCTTGGTAGTTGGGACGGTGGACAATGAGCAGTTCTTC. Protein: CASSLVVGTVDNEQFF.

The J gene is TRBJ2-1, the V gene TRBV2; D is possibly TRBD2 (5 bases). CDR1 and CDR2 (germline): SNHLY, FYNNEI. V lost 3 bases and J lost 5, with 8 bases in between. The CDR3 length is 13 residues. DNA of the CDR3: TGTGCCAGCAGTGAGACTATTAACAATGAGCAGTTCTTC. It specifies CASSETINNEQFF.

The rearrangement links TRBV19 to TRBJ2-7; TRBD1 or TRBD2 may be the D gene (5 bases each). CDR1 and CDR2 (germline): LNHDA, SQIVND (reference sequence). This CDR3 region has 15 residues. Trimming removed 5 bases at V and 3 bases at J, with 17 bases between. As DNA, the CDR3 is TGTGCCAGTAGTCCTGGGACGGGTGAGGGCTACGAGCAGTACTTC. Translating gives CASSPGTGEGYEQYF.

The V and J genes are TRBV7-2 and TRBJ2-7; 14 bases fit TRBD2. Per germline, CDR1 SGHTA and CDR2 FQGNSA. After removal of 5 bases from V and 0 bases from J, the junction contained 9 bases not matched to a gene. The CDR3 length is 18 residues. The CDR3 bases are TGTGCCAGCAGCCGAGAAGGGACTAGCGGGAGCAGCTCCTACGAGCAGTACTTC. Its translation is CASSREGTSGSSSYEQYF.

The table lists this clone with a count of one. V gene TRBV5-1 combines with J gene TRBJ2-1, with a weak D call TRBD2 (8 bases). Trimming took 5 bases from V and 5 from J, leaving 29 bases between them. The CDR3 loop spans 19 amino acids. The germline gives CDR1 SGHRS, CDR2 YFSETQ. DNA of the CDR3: TGCGCCAGCAGAACCAGGGGGAGCGGGAGTGTCGGGCCCAACAATGAGCAGTTCTTC. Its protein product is CASRTRGSGSVGPNNEQFF.

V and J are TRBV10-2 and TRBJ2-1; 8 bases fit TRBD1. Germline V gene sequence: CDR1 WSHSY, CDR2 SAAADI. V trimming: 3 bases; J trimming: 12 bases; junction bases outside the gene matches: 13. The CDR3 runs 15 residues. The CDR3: CASSDAGTGGDGQFF. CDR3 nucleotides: TGCGCCAGCAGTGACGCCGGGACAGGTGGTGATGGGCAGTTCTTC.

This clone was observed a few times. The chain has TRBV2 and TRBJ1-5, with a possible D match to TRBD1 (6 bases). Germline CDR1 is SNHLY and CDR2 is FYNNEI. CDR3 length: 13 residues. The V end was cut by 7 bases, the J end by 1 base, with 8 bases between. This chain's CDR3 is CASKGQSNQPQHF. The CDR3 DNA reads TGTGCCAGCAAAGGACAGAGCAATCAGCCCCAGCATTTT.

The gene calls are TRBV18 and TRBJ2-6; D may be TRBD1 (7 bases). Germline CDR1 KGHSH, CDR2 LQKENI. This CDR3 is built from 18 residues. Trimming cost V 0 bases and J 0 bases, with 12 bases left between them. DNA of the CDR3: TGTGCCAGCTCACCACCTGGGGGGACAGTCTCTGGGGCCAACGTCCTGACTTTC. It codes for CASSPPGGTVSGANVLTF.

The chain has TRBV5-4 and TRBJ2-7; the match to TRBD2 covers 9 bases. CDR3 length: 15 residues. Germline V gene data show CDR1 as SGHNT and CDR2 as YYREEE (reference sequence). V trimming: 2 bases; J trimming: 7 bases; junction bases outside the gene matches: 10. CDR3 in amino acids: CASSFRGGGALEQYF. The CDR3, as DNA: TGTGCCAGCAGCTTCCGCGGCGGGGGGGCCTTGGAGCAGTACTTC.

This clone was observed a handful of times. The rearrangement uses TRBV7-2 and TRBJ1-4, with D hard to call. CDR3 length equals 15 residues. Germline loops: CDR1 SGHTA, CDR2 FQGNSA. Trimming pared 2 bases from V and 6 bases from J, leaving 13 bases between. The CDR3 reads CASSLFPDAHEKLFF. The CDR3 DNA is TGTGCCAGCAGCTTATTCCCGGACGCTCATGAAAAACTGTTTTTT.